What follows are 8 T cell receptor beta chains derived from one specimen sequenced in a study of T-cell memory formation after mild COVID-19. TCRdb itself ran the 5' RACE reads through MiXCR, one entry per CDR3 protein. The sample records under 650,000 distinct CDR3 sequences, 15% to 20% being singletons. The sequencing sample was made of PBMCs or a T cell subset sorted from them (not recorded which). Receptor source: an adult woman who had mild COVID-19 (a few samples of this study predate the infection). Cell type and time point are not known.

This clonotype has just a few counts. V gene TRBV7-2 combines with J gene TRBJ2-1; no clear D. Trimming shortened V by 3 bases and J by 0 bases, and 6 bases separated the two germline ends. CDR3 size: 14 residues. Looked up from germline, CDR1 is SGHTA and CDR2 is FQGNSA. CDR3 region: CASSFISSYNEQFF. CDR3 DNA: TGTGCCAGCAGCTTTATAAGCTCCTACAATGAGCAGTTCTTC.

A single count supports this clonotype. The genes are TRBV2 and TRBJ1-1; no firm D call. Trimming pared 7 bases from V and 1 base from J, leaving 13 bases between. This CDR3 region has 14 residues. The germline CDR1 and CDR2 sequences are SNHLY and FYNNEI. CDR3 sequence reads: CASTNRGRNTEAFF. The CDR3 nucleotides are TGTGCCAGCACTAACCGAGGACGGAACACTGAAGCTTTCTTT.

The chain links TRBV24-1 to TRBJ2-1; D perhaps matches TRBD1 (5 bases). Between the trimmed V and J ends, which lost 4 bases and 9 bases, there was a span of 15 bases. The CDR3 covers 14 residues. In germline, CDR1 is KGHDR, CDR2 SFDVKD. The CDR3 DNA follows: TGTGCCACCAGTGACCTTCTCTCAGGGTCTGAGCAGTTCTTC. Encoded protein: CATSDLLSGSEQFF.

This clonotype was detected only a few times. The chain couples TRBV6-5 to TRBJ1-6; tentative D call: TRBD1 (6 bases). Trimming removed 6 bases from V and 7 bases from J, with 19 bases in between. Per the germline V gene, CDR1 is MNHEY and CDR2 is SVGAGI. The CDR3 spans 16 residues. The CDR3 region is CASRKNRELRNSPLHF. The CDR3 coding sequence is TGTGCCAGCAGGAAAAACAGGGAATTGCGGAATTCACCCCTCCACTTT.

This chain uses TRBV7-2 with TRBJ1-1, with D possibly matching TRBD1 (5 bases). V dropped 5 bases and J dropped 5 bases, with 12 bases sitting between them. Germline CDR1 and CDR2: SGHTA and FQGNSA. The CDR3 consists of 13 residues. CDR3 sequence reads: CASSPQGRTEAFF. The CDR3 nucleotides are TGTGCCAGCAGCCCGCAGGGCCGGACTGAAGCTTTCTTT.

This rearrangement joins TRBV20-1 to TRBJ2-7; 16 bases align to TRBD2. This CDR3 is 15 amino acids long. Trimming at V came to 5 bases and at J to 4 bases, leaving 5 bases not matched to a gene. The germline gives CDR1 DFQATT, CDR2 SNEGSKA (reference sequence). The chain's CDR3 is CSAYLGLAGGYEQYF. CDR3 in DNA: TGCAGTGCTTATCTGGGACTAGCGGGAGGGTACGAGCAGTACTTC.

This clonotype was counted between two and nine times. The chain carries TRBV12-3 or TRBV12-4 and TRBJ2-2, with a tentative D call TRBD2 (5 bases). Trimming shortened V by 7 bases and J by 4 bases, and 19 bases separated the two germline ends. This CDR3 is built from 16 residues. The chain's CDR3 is CASTLPEGLGTGELFF. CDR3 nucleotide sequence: TGTGCCAGCACCCTGCCCGAGGGATTGGGCACCGGGGAGCTGTTTTTT.

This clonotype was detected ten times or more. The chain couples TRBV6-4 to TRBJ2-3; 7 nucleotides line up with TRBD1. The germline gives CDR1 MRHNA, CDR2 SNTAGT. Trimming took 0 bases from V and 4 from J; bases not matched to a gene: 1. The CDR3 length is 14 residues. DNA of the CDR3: TGTGCCAGCAGTGACTCGACAGGGCCAGATACGCAGTATTTT. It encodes CASSDSTGPDTQYF.